One sample yielded the 19 T cell receptor beta chains listed below, sequenced in a study of OX40 agonist ivuxolimab in advanced cancers. Here immunoSEQ multiplex PCR was the method, and the copy in TCRdb shows in-frame clones only, minus some. The sample lists about 40,000 clones, approximately 89% occurring once. Material: CD4+ or CD8+ T cells sorted from blood, obtained in a trial of the OX40 agonist ivuxolimab. The receptors originated from an adult with an advanced solid tumor such as melanoma, head and neck, liver or kidney cancer.

V and J are TRBV28 and TRBJ2-1; TRBD2 agrees at 10 bases. V lost 5 bases to trimming and J lost 4 bases; unmatched junction nucleotides: 8. The germline CDR1 and CDR2 sequences are MDHEN and SYDVKM. The CDR3 runs 16 residues. The CDR3 nucleotides read TGTGCCAGCAGTCCTCCCGGGACTAGCGTTTACAATGAGCAGTTCTTC. Protein sequence: CASSPPGTSVYNEQFF.

V gene TRBV7-2 combines with J gene TRBJ2-1; D is undetermined. This CDR3 region has 13 residues. Germline lookup yields CDR1 SGHTA and CDR2 FQGNSA. Trimming removed 5 bases from V and 0 bases from J, with 5 bases in between. This CDR3 is CASSPFSYNEQFF. The CDR3 coding sequence is TGTGCCAGCAGCCCTTTCTCCTACAATGAGCAGTTCTTC.

The chain is built from TRBV7-9 and TRBJ2-1, with 11 bases that match TRBD2. The J segment lost 9 bases and the V segment lost 0 bases, leaving 7 bases of the junction unmatched. Germline CDR1 SEHNR, CDR2 FQNEAQ (reference sequence). This CDR3 is built from 16 residues. The CDR3 reads CASSLAGLAGGSEQFF. CDR3 coding DNA: TGTGCCAGCAGCTTAGCAGGGCTAGCGGGAGGCTCTGAGCAGTTCTTC.

This clone was picked up one time. CDR3 coding DNA: TGTGCCAGCAGCTATAGACAGTACTCCTACGAGCAGTACTTC. Residues: CASSYRQYSYEQYF. The rearrangement links TRBV5-6 to TRBJ2-5, with D possibly being TRBD1 (5 bases). The J call is doubtful: the DNA matches TRBJ2-7 better. CDR1 SGHDT and CDR2 YYEEEE come from the germline V gene. The length of the CDR3 is 14 residues.

The rearrangement uses TRBV7-2 and TRBJ2-7, with D uncertain. The length of the CDR3 is 12 residues. The V gene's germline CDR1 is SGHTA and CDR2 FQGNSA. V was shortened by 2 bases and J by 4 bases, with 6 bases between the two germline ends. The CDR3 here is CASSLKPYEQYF. The CDR3 bases are TGTGCCAGCAGCTTAAAGCCTTACGAGCAGTACTTC.

This chain joins TRBV2 and TRBJ2-1; D assignment may be TRBD1 or TRBD2 (7 bases each). The CDR3 is made up of 17 amino acids. Germline CDR1 SNHLY, CDR2 FYNNEI. V was trimmed by 3 bases and J by 4 bases, leaving 19 bases between them. For the CDR3, the DNA is TGTGCCAGCAGTGAGTTCCCTGACAGGGAGGGATACAATGAGCAGTTCTTC. Protein: CASSEFPDREGYNEQFF.

J is TRBJ2-1 and V is TRBV28; 10 bases are shared with TRBD2. The CDR3 totals 16 residues. V shed 5 bases and J 7 bases; nucleotides not matched to a gene: 11. The germline V gene has CDR1 MDHEN and CDR2 SYDVKM. DNA for the CDR3: TGTGCCAGCAGTGTGGAAACTAGCGGGATTAGGAATGAGCAGTTCTTC. Its translation: CASSVETSGIRNEQFF.

The chain joins TRBV6-4 to TRBJ2-7; D gene unclear. CDR1 is MRHNA, CDR2 SNTAGT, per germline. The CDR3 has 15 residues. The germline V and J ends were trimmed by 0 bases and 0 bases, with 9 bases remaining between them. The CDR3 DNA reads TGTGCCAGCAGTGACTCGATTGCCAACTCCTACGAGCAGTACTTC. This sequence encodes CASSDSIANSYEQYF.

The V and J genes are TRBV27 and TRBJ2-7, with TRBD1 matching 8 bases. After removal of 5 bases from V and 10 bases from J, the junction contained 13 bases not matched to a gene. The germline V gene has CDR1 MNHEY and CDR2 SMNVEV (reference sequence). The CDR3 is 14 amino acids. The CDR3 region has the DNA TGTGCCAGCAGTACGGTACGGGACAGGTTCCTCCAGTACTTC. Its protein is CASSTVRDRFLQYF.

This clone was seen only once. This chain connects TRBV28 to TRBJ2-5; 10 bases line up with TRBD2. Germline-derived CDR1 and CDR2 are MDHEN and SYDVKM. The V and J ends lost 6 bases and 3 bases, in that order; junction bases with no gene match: 7. The CDR3 extends over 15 amino acids. The CDR3 spells CASSPLAGVEETQYF. The CDR3 DNA is TGTGCCAGCAGCCCCCTAGCGGGAGTTGAAGAGACCCAGTACTTC.

The chain uses TRBV27 and TRBJ2-7; D is undetermined. V dropped 5 bases and J dropped 3 bases, with 20 bases sitting between them. The germline CDR1 and CDR2 sequences are MNHEY and SMNVEV (reference sequence). The CDR3 has 16 residues. The CDR3 protein is CASSPPPYSAGYEQYF. Written as DNA, the CDR3 is TGTGCCAGCAGTCCCCCCCCCTACTCGGCTGGCTACGAGCAGTACTTC.

The chain employs TRBV9 and TRBJ1-2; 9 nucleotides agree with TRBD1. V gave up 3 bases and J gave up 3 bases; unmatched junction bases: 3. This CDR3 is built from 14 residues. CDR1 and CDR2 (germline): SGDLS, YYNGEE. The CDR3 DNA reads as TGTGCCAGCAGCGGACGACAGGGGGACTATGGCTACACCTTC. It specifies CASSGRQGDYGYTF.

This chain connects TRBV9 to TRBJ1-1; no reliable D call. Trimming shortened V by 0 bases and J by 1 base, and 13 bases separated the two germline ends. Per the germline V gene, CDR1 is SGDLS and CDR2 is YYNGEE. This CDR3 is 16 amino acids long. The CDR3 nucleotides are TGTGCCAGCAGCGTAGCCTTGGGAGGAGGGAACACTGAAGCTTTCTTT. This sequence encodes CASSVALGGGNTEAFF.

V is TRBV7-9 and J is TRBJ2-1; D possibly uses TRBD1 or TRBD2 (5 bases each). This CDR3 has 13 residues. From germline, CDR1 is SEHNR and CDR2 FQNEAQ (reference sequence). The V end was cut by 5 bases, the J end by 6 bases, with 11 bases between. CDR3 loop: CASSVGTSNEQFF. The CDR3 bases are TGTGCCAGCAGCGTCGGGACGTCCAATGAGCAGTTCTTC.

The gene calls are TRBV7-9 and TRBJ2-7, with 8 bases identical to TRBD2. Per germline, CDR1 SEHNR and CDR2 FQNEAQ (reference sequence). Trimming took 2 bases from V and 6 from J; bases not matched to a gene: 9. The CDR3 is 15 residues long. The CDR3 DNA is TGTGCCAGCAGCTTATCCGGGACGGGAGGGCTCGAGCAGTACTTC. Residues: CASSLSGTGGLEQYF.

This clone ranks as hyperexpanded. The chain recombines TRBV4-1 with TRBJ2-1, with D possibly called TRBD1 or TRBD2 (6 bases each). V lost 2 bases and J lost 7, with 21 bases in between. Germline CDR1 and CDR2: MGHRA and YSYEKL. This CDR3 is built from 17 residues. CDR3: CASSQLPGGTFGNEQFF. CDR3 DNA sequence: TGCGCCAGCAGCCAACTACCTGGGGGGACATTTGGTAATGAGCAGTTCTTC.

The chain links TRBV5-5 to TRBJ2-1; D may match TRBD1 or TRBD2 (5 bases each). The germline gives CDR1 SGHKS, CDR2 YYEKEE (reference sequence). CDR3 size: 15 residues. V shed 0 bases and J shed 8 bases, with 15 bases lying between them. The CDR3 DNA is TGTGCCAGCAGCTTGGGGACTGGGGACGTCGATGAGCAGTTCTTC. This translates into CASSLGTGDVDEQFF. Full variable domain (missing parts from reference TRBV5-5 and TRBJ2-1): DAGVTQSPTHLIKTRGQQVTLRCSPISGHKSVSWYQQVLGQGPQFIFQYYEKEERGRGNFPDRFSARQFPNYSSELNVNALLLGDSALYLCASSLGTGDVDEQFFGPGTRLTVL.

The rearrangement joins TRBV9 to TRBJ1-2; TRBD1 agrees at 8 bases. Losses at the gene ends were 0 bases for V and 5 bases for J; bases not matched to a gene: 6. Germline values: CDR1 SGDLS, CDR2 YYNGEE. CDR3 length: 15 residues. CDR3 coding DNA: TGTGCCAGCAGCGTAGATGAGACAGGGGTATATGGCTACACCTTC. Translation gives CASSVDETGVYGYTF.

This chain uses TRBV4-1 with TRBJ1-1; D might be TRBD1 (6 bases). The ends were cut back, 0 bases at V and 5 bases at J, with 13 bases in the middle. Germline-derived CDR1 and CDR2 are MGHRA and YSYEKL. CDR3 length: 15 residues. DNA of the CDR3: TGCGCCAGCAGCCAAGAAGGGGGGGGCTGGACTGAAGCTTTCTTT. Its translation: CASSQEGGGWTEAFF.